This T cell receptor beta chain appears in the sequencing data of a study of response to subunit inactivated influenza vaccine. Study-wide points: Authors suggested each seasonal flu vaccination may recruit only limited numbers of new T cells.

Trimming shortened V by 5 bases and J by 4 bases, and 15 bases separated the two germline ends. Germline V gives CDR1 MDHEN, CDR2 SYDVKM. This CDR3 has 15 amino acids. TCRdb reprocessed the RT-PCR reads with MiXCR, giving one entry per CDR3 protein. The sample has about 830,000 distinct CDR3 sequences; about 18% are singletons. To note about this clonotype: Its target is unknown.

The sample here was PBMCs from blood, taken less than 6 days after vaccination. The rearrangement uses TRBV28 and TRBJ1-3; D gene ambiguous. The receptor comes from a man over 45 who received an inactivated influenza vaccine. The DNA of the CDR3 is TGTGCCAGCAGTGTAACTGGGGTGCAAGGAAACACCATATATTTT. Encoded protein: CASSVTGVQGNTIYF.